Listed here are 5 T cell receptor beta chains from one sample, sequenced in a study of human T cells and chemical hapten exposure (dated by TCRdb to the early 2020s). The time point label corresponds to: pre-sensitization, week 0. The intended sense of this specimen's treatment or condition label: therapeutic diphenylcyclopropenone sensitization with weekly scalp DPC. The library was made by RACE. Sequenced using a NextSeq 500. TCRdb reran the public reads through fastp at Q25 and MiXCR, keeping productive beta chains. Entries are consolidated by CDR3 protein sequence, retaining the most common genes and DNA. The sample records roughly 380,000 distinct CDR3 sequences, less than 6.5% of which are singletons. The top ten constitute about 2.5% of the sample. Specimen: whole blood, collected in connection with sensitization to the hapten diphenylcyclopropenone (DPC). These receptors were taken from a woman aged 45-65 years with alopecia areata. Some clones in this sample may be carry-over from other donors' samples.

This clonotype was counted ten times or more. The chain is built from TRBV27 and TRBJ2-2; D remains ambiguous. The CDR3 has 13 residues. The V and J ends lost 6 bases and 0 bases respectively, with 5 bases between them. Germline CDR1 reads MNHEY; CDR2 reads SMNVEV (reference sequence). Here the CDR3 reads CASSYTNTGELFF. The CDR3 region has the DNA TGTGCCAGCAGCTATACGAACACCGGGGAGCTGTTTTTT.

This clonotype was detected ten times or more. In DNA, the CDR3 is TGTGCCAGCAGCCAAGGGACAACTACTGAAGCTTTCTTT. This translates into CASSQGTTTEAFF. V is TRBV7-3 and J is TRBJ1-1, with TRBD1 as a possible D gene (6 bases). The CDR3 loop spans 13 amino acids. Germline-derived CDR1 and CDR2 are SGHTA and FQGTGA. Trimming shortened V by 5 bases and J by 5 bases, and 12 bases separated the two germline ends.

At least ten counts were recorded for this clonotype. This chain uses TRBV5-1 with TRBJ2-5; D might be TRBD2 (6 bases). Per the germline V gene, CDR1 is SGHRS and CDR2 is YFSETQ. The length of the CDR3 is 13 residues. V lost 5 bases to trimming and J lost 0 bases, with 8 bases between them. CDR3 residues: CASRSGDQETQYF. CDR3 nucleotide sequence: TGCGCCAGCAGATCGGGGGACCAAGAGACCCAGTACTTC.

J is TRBJ2-5 and V is TRBV5-1; the D call may be TRBD1 or TRBD2 (7 bases each). The CDR3 loop spans 17 amino acids. Germline lookup yields CDR1 SGHRS and CDR2 YFSETQ. Trimming removed 4 bases from V and 5 bases from J, with 24 bases in between. The CDR3 DNA follows: TGCGCCAGCAGCCTGTTTATGTCGACAGGGAGGGGGGAGACCCAGTACTTC. Residues: CASSLFMSTGRGETQYF.

The chain links TRBV27 to TRBJ1-1; D possibly corresponds to TRBD1 (6 bases). The germline V gene has CDR1 MNHEY and CDR2 SMNVEV (reference sequence). This CDR3 region has 14 residues. V dropped 7 bases and J dropped 7 bases, with 19 bases sitting between them. CDR3 sequence: CASIPLTGPYEAFF. In DNA form, the CDR3 reads TGTGCCAGCATTCCTTTGACAGGCCCCTATGAAGCTTTCTTT.